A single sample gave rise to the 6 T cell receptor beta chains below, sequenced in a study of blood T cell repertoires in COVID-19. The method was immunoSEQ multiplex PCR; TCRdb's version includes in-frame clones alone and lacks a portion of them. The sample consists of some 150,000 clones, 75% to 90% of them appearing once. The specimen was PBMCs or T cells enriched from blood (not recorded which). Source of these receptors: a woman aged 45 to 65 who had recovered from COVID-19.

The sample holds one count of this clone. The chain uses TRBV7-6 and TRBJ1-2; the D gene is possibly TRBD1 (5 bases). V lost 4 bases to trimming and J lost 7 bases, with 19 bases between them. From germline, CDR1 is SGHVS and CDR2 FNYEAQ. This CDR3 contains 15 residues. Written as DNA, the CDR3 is TGTGCCAGCAGCTCAGAAGCGGGGGGAAGGGGTGGCTACACCTTC. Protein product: CASSSEAGGRGGYTF. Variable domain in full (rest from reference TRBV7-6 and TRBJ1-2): GAGVSQSPRYKVTKRGQDVALRCDPISGHVSLYWYRQALGQGPEFLTYFNYEAQQDKSGLPNDRFSAERPEGSISTLTIQRTEQRDSAMYRCASSSEAGGRGGYTFGSGTRLTVV.

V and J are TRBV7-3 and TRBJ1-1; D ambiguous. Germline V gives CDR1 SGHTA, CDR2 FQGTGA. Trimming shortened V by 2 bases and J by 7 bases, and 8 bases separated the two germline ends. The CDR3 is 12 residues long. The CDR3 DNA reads TGTGCCAGCAGCTTATATACGGGTGAAGCTTTCTTT. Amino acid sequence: CASSLYTGEAFF.

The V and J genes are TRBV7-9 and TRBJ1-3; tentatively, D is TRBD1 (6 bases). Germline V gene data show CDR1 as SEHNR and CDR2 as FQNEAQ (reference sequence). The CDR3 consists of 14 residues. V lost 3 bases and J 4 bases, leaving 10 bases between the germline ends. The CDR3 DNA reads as TGTGCCAGCAGCTTTACAGGGAGCGGAAACACCATATATTTT. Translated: CASSFTGSGNTIYF.

Here the CDR3 reads CASSLQAGAQETQYF. The CDR3 coding sequence is TGCGCCAGCAGCTTACAAGCGGGGGCACAAGAGACCCAGTACTTC. V gene TRBV5-1 combines with J gene TRBJ2-5, with 8 nucleotides matching TRBD2. In germline, CDR1 is SGHRS, CDR2 YFSETQ. This CDR3 is 15 amino acids long. V shed 2 bases and J 2 bases; nucleotides not matched to a gene: 5.

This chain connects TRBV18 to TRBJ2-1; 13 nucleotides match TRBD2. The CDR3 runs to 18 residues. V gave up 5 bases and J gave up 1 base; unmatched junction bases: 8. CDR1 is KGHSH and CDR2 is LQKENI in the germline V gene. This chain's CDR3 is CASSKGTSGVGSYNEQFF. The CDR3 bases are TGTGCCAGCTCAAAAGGGACTAGCGGGGTCGGGTCCTACAATGAGCAGTTCTTC.

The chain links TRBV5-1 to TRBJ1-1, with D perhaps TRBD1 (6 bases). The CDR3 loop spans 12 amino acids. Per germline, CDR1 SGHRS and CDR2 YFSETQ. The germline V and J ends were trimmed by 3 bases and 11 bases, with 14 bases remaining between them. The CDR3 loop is CASSSQGWDAFF. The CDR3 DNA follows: TGCGCCAGCAGCTCCCAGGGGTGGGACGCTTTCTTT.